The present TCR beta chain was sequenced within a study of vaccination effects on CD4 cells after COVID-19. On the study more broadly: Either the mRNA-1273 or the BNT162b2 vaccine was given to participants as two doses. Whole-study results and caveats: Convalescent patients' post-vaccine spike repertoire was mostly distinct vaccine-induced clones. Infection- and vaccine-induced clones contracted markedly late after vaccination.

The assay was immunoSEQ multiplex PCR, and TCRdb's table has in-frame clones only and misses some. The table includes around 30,000 clones, approximately 62% detected once. ViraFEST assay sequencing came after antigen-specific CD4+ T cells were expanded with viral peptide pools. Subsequent to approximately 9 days of culture, CD4+ T cells were isolated. Confirmation by PCR established that the person had SARS-CoV-2 infection between March and December 2020. IL-2 medium supplanted half the medium on days 3 and 7. On this clone itself: Its antigen is not identified.

The input for sequencing was CD4+ T cells from PBMCs cultured with SARS-CoV-2 spike peptides, taken before COVID-19 vaccination. The receptor's source is a human donor who had a prior SARS-CoV-2 infection.

The CDR3 sequence: CASSDIGVSNSYEQYF. DNA of the CDR3: TGTGCCAGCAGTGACATAGGGGTCTCAAACTCCTACGAGCAGTACTTC. The J gene is TRBJ2-7, the V gene TRBV2, with TRBD1 as a possible D gene (5 bases). Germline loops: CDR1 SNHLY, CDR2 FYNNEI. The CDR3 is made up of 16 amino acids. Trimming took 3 bases from V and 0 from J, leaving 15 bases between them.